Listed below are T cell receptor beta chains from one sample, sequenced in a study of cytomegalovirus exposure and HLA in healthy donors. The protocol was immunoSEQ multiplex PCR, while the TCRdb copy is restricted to in-frame clones and leaves out a portion. The sample includes about 89,000 clones, roughly a tenth of them seen just once. The sequenced sample consisted of PBMCs. These receptors were obtained from a man aged 45-60 years in good health and CMV-seropositive. The CDR3 runs from the conserved cysteine through the conserved F or W. A D gene is named only where the DNA matches it firmly. Expanded clones get a size class; other rows say once, few or many, or leave the size out.

V,D,J,size,CDR3,DNA
TRBV5-1,TRBD2,TRBJ2-1,few,CASSSGLAGYNEQFF,TGCGCCAGCAGCTCGGGACTAGCGGGATACAATGAGCAGTTCTTC
TRBV28,TRBD2,TRBJ2-3,-,CASSSEFPSSFVAGEVSTDTQYF,TGTGCCAGCAGTTCGGAATTCCCCTCCTCCTTCGTAGCGGGAGAGGTTAGCACAGATACGCAGTATTTT
TRBV5-1,TRBD1,TRBJ2-3,-,CASSSPGTGIVDTQYF,TGCGCCAGCAGCTCGCCCGGGACAGGGATAGTAGATACGCAGTATTTT
TRBV6-4,-,TRBJ1-1,few,CASRRGPMNTEAFF,TGTGCCAGCAGAAGAGGCCCCATGAACACTGAAGCTTTCTTT
TRBV7-2,-,TRBJ2-7,few,CASTSRGSGHSYEQYF,TGTGCCAGCACCTCCAGGGGCTCGGGCCACTCCTACGAGCAGTACTTC
TRBV5-1,TRBD2,TRBJ2-1,few,CASAWGLAGDEQFF,TGCGCCAGCGCTTGGGGACTAGCGGGAGATGAGCAGTTCTTC
TRBV25-1,-,TRBJ2-2,few,CASSDVLSGTGELFF,TGTGCCAGCAGTGATGTCCTATCGGGCACCGGGGAGCTGTTTTTT
TRBV28,-,TRBJ1-5,-,CASSLNFNQPQHF,TGTGCCAGCAGTTTAAACTTCAATCAGCCCCAGCATTTT
TRBV28,-,TRBJ2-1,-,CASRTGGALAGAEQFF,TGTGCCAGCAGGACAGGGGGTGCTCTAGCGGGAGCTGAGCAGTTCTTC
TRBV11-2,TRBD1,TRBJ2-2,few,CASSSGTGHTGELFF,TGTGCCAGCAGCTCCGGGACAGGGCACACCGGGGAGCTGTTTTTT
TRBV7-8,TRBD2,TRBJ2-1,few,CASSLISGTSGRGNEQFF,TGTGCCAGCAGCTTAATTTCCGGGACTAGCGGGAGGGGGAATGAGCAGTTCTTC
TRBV6-6,-,TRBJ1-2,few,CASSYEATRNYGYTF,TGTGCCAGCAGTTACGAGGCTACAAGGAACTATGGCTACACCTTC
TRBV10-3,-,TRBJ1-3,many,CAISGGTQGNTIYF,TGTGCCATCAGTGGAGGGACACAAGGAAACACCATATATTTT
TRBV27,-,TRBJ1-1,few,CASSFRGSSEAFF,TGTGCCAGCAGTTTTCGGGGTAGCTCTGAAGCTTTCTTT
TRBV18,TRBD1,TRBJ1-2,-,CASSPNARGTDYGYTF,TGTGCCAGCTCTCCCAATGCCAGGGGGACGGACTATGGCTACACCTTC
TRBV30,TRBD2,TRBJ2-1,few,CAWSGGRTNNEQFF,TGTGCCTGGAGTGGCGGGAGGACTAACAATGAGCAGTTCTTC
TRBV4-2,TRBD2,TRBJ2-5,-,CASSQEVASGRKTQYF,TGTGCCAGCAGCCAAGAGGTCGCTAGCGGGAGAAAGACCCAGTACTTC
TRBV14,-,TRBJ2-3,-,CASSQSVDTQYF,TGTGCCAGCAGCCAGAGTGTCGATACGCAGTATTTT
TRBV27,TRBD2,TRBJ2-3,-,CASSFYSGSTDTQYF,TGTGCCAGCAGTTTTTATAGCGGGAGCACAGATACGCAGTATTTT
TRBV19,TRBD2,TRBJ2-7,-,CASSIVTSGDNEQYF,TGTGCCAGTAGTATAGTGACTAGCGGAGACAACGAGCAGTACTTC